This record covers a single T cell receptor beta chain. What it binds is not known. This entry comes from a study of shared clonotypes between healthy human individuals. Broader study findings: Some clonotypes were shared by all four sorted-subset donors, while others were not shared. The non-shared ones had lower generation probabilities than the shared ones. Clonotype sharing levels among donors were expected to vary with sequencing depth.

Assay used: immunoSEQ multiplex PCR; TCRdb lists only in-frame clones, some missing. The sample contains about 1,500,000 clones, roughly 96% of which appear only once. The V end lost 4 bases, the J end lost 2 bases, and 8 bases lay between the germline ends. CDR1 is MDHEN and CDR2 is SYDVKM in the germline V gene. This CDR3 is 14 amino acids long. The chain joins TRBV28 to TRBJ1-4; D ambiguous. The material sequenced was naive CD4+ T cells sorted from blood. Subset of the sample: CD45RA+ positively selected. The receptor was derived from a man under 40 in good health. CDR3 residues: CASSSRQTNEKLFF. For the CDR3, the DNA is TGTGCCAGCAGTTCCCGGCAGACTAATGAAAAACTGTTTTTT.